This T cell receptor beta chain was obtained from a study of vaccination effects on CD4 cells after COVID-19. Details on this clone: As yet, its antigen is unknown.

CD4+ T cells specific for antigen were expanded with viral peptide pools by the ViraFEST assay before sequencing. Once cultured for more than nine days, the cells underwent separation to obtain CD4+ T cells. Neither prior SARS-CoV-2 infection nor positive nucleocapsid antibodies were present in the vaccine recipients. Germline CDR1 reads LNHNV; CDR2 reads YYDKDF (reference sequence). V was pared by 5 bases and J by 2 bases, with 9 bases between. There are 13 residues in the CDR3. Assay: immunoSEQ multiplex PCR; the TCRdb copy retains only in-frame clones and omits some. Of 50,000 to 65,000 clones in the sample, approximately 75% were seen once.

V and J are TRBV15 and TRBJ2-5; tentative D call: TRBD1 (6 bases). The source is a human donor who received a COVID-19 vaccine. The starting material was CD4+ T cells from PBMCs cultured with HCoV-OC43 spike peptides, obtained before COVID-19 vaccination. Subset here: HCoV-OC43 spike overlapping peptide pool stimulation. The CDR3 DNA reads TGTGCCACCAGCGGGGGCAGGCAAGAGACCCAGTACTTC. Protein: CATSGGRQETQYF.